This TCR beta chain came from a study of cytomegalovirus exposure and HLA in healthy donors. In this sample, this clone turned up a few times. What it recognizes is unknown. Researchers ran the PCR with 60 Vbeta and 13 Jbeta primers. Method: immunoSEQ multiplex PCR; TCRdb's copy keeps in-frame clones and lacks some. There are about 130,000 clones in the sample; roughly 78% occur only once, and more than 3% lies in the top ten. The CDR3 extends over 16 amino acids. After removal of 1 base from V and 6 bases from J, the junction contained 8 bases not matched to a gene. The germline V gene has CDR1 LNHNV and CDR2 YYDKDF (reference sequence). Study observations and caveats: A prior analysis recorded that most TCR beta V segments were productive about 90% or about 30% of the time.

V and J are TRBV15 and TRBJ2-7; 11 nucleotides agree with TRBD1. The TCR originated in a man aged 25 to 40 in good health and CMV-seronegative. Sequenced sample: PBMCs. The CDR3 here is CATSRGGTGGLREQYF. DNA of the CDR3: TGTGCCACCAGCAGAGGGGGGACAGGGGGTCTCCGCGAGCAGTACTTC. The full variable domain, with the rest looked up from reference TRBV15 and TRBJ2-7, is DAMVIQNPRYQVTQFGKPVTLSCSQTLNHNVMYWYQQKSSQAPKLLFHYYDKDFNNEADTPDNFQSRRPNTSFCFLDIRSPGLGDTAMYLCATSRGGTGGLREQYFGPGTRLTVT.